This T cell receptor (beta chain) was sequenced for a study of vaccination effects on CD4 cells after COVID-19. TCRdb keeps only in-frame clones here, not all; method: immunoSEQ multiplex PCR. The repertoire includes approximately 70,000 clones, around 73% of them detected once, and about 2.3% sits in the top ten. Following culture for about ten days, CD4+ T cells were isolated. Two-dose vaccination with either BNT162b2 or mRNA-1273 was given to the participants. On this clone: No antigen is known for it.

The origin of this receptor is a human donor who received a COVID-19 vaccine. Material: CD4+ T cells from PBMCs cultured without peptide, obtained after COVID-19 vaccination.

Written as DNA, the CDR3 is TGTGCCAGCTCTCATATAGTCACAGGGAGCGGAAACACCATATATTTT. Its translation is CASSHIVTGSGNTIYF. The genes are TRBV18 and TRBJ1-3, with D tentatively TRBD1 (6 bases). Trimming stripped 6 bases from V and 4 bases from J, with 19 bases between. The germline gives CDR1 KGHSH, CDR2 LQKENI. The CDR3 extends over 16 amino acids.